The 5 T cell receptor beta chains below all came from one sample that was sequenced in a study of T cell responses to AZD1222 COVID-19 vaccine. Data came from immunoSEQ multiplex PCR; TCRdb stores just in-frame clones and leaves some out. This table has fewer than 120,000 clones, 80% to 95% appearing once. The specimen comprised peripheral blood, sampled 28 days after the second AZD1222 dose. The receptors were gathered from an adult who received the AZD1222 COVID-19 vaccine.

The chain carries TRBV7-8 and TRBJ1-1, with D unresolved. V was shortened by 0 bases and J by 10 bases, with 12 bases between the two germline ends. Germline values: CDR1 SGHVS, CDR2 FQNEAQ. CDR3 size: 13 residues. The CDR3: CASSLARVSGAFF. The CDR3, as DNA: TGTGCCAGCAGCTTAGCGAGGGTTTCGGGAGCTTTCTTT.

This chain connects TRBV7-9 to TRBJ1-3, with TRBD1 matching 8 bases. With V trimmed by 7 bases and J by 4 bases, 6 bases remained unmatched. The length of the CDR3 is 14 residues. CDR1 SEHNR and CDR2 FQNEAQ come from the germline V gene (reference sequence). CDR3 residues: CASTFRQGGNTIYF. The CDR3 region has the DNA TGTGCCAGCACCTTTAGACAGGGGGGAAACACCATATATTTT.

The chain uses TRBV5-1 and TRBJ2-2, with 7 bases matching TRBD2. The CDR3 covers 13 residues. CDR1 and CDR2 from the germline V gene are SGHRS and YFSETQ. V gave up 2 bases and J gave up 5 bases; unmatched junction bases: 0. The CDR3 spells CASSLAGTGELFF. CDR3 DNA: TGCGCCAGCAGCTTAGCGGGGACCGGGGAGCTGTTTTTT. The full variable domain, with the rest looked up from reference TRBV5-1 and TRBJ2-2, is KAGVTQTPRYLIKTRGQQVTLSCSPISGHRSVSWYQQTPGQGLQFLFEYFSETQRNKGNFPGRFSGRQFSNSRSEMNVSTLELGDSALYLCASSLAGTGELFFGEGSRLTVL.

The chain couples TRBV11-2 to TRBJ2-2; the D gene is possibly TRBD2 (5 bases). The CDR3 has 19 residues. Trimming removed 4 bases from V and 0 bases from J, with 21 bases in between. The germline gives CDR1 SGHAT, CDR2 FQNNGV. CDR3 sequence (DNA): TGTGCCAGCAGCTCAGAGTCGCGGGTGGGCCCTACGAACACCGGGGAGCTGTTTTTT. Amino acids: CASSSESRVGPTNTGELFF.

CDR3 protein: CASSPFGQGAREQYF. The CDR3 DNA reads as TGTGCCAGCAGCCCATTCGGACAGGGGGCGCGGGAGCAGTACTTC. The rearrangement joins TRBV11-2 to TRBJ2-7; 11 positions agree with TRBD1. V gave up 5 bases and J gave up 7 bases; unmatched junction bases: 10. The CDR3 loop spans 15 amino acids. Germline CDR1 reads SGHAT; CDR2 reads FQNNGV.